This entry concerns a single T cell receptor (beta chain). The CDR3 runs 15 residues. Germline CDR1 and CDR2: SGDLS and YYNGEE. Deletions cut 2 bases from V and 0 bases from J, with 9 bases between. TCRdb's copy holds only in-frame clones and misses some; the assay was immunoSEQ multiplex PCR. This repertoire shows over 70,000 clones, around 97% found once; its top ten account for 0.2% to 0.25%. The data were obtained in a study of technical replicates of blood from several donors. The TCR comes from a human donor in good health. The sequenced sample was T cells isolated from PBMCs. The rearrangement links TRBV9 to TRBJ1-5, with unresolved D. The CDR3 nucleotides read TGTGCCAGCAGCGTCGGGTCTTATAGCAATCAGCCCCAGCATTTT. Residues: CASSVGSYSNQPQHF.